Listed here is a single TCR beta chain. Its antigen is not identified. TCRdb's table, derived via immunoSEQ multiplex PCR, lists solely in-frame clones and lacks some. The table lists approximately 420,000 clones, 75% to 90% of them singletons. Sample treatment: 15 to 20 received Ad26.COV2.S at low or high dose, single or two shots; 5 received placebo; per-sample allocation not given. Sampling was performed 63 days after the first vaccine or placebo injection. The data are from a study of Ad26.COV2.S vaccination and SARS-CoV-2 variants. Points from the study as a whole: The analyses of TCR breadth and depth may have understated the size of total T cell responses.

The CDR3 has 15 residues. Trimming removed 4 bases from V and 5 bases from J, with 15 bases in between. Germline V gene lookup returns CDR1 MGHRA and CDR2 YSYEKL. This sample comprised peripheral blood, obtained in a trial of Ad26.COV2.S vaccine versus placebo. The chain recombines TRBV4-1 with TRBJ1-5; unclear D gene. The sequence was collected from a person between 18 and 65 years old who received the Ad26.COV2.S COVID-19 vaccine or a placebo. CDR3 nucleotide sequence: TGCGCCAGCAGCCGAATAAAGTCGGATGATCAGCCCCAGCATTTT. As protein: CASSRIKSDDQPQHF.